The 11 T cell receptor beta chains in this list originate from one sample, sequenced in a study of blood T cell repertoires in COVID-19. Clones were sequenced by immunoSEQ multiplex PCR, and TCRdb holds only the in-frame ones, with some missing. Among approximately 270,000 clones listed, roughly four fifths were seen once. The sequenced material came from peripheral blood. These receptors were taken from a person aged 70 to 85 with COVID-19, enrolled during active disease.

The chain is built from TRBV5-1 and TRBJ2-3; 9 bases are a match to TRBD2. Germline CDR1 SGHRS, CDR2 YFSETQ. The CDR3 is made up of 16 amino acids. V trimming: 5 bases; J trimming: 6 bases; junction bases outside the gene matches: 13. The CDR3 DNA is TGCGCCAGCAGTAGAGTCACTAGCGGGTCTTTGGATACGCAGTATTTT. Amino acids: CASSRVTSGSLDTQYF.

The gene calls are TRBV5-1 and TRBJ2-2; TRBD1 matches at 9 bases. This CDR3 has 17 residues. V dropped 3 bases and J dropped 6; count of bases not matched to a gene: 12. The V gene's germline CDR1 is SGHRS and CDR2 YFSETQ. The CDR3 sequence is CASSSRGRDRVSGELFF. CDR3 DNA sequence: TGCGCCAGCAGCTCCCGAGGCAGGGACAGGGTATCCGGGGAGCTGTTTTTT. The whole variable domain, filled in from reference TRBV5-1 and TRBJ2-2, reads KAGVTQTPRYLIKTRGQQVTLSCSPISGHRSVSWYQQTPGQGLQFLFEYFSETQRNKGNFPGRFSGRQFSNSRSEMNVSTLELGDSALYLCASSSRGRDRVSGELFFGEGSRLTVL.

This clone has a single count. DNA of the CDR3: TGCGCCAGCAGCTTGAATACAGGAACCTACAATGAGCAGTTCTTC. It specifies CASSLNTGTYNEQFF. This rearrangement joins TRBV5-1 to TRBJ2-1, with a tentative D call TRBD1 (5 bases). Germline lookup yields CDR1 SGHRS and CDR2 YFSETQ. The CDR3 has 15 residues. Trimming left V 1 base short and J 2 bases short, with 10 bases between.

J is TRBJ2-7 and V is TRBV11-2, with no clear D. Trimming stripped 1 base from V and 0 bases from J, with 10 bases between. The CDR3 runs to 15 residues. From germline, CDR1 is SGHAT and CDR2 FQNNGV. In nucleotides, the CDR3 is TGTGCCAGCAGCTTAGCCCTCGCGGTCTCCTACGAGCAGTACTTC. Its translation is CASSLALAVSYEQYF.

This chain connects TRBV7-2 to TRBJ1-2; perhaps TRBD1 as D (6 bases). Trimming shortened V by 4 bases and J by 8 bases, and 17 bases separated the two germline ends. The CDR3 runs to 14 residues. Germline V gene lookup returns CDR1 SGHTA and CDR2 FQGNSA. CDR3 amino acids: CASSSMTGLLGYTF. In DNA, the CDR3 is TGTGCCAGCAGCTCCATGACAGGTCTTTTAGGCTACACCTTC.

CDR3 nucleotide sequence: TGTGCCAGCAGGTACGGGTCGACCCTCTTGGGCGAGCAGTACTTC. Its protein product is CASRYGSTLLGEQYF. This sequence joins TRBV28 and TRBJ2-7; D remains ambiguous. The V and J ends lost 6 bases and 6 bases respectively, with 21 bases between them. Germline V gene lookup returns CDR1 MDHEN and CDR2 SYDVKM. This CDR3 is 15 amino acids long. Complete variable domain (other parts from reference TRBV28 and TRBJ2-7): DVKVTQSSRYLVKRTGEKVFLECVQDMDHENMFWYRQDPGLGLRLIYFSYDVKMKEKGDIPEGYSVSREKKERFSLILESASTNQTSMYLCASRYGSTLLGEQYFGPGTRLTVT.

The rearrangement joins TRBV2 to TRBJ2-5; the D is unclear. Trimming pared 4 bases from V and 5 bases from J, leaving 14 bases between. Germline V gene lookup returns CDR1 SNHLY and CDR2 FYNNEI. The CDR3 length is 14 residues. The CDR3 is CASSVAPGRETQYF. The CDR3 nucleotides are TGTGCCAGCAGTGTGGCCCCCGGCAGGGAGACCCAGTACTTC.

The J gene is TRBJ2-4, the V gene TRBV18; 10 nucleotides agree with TRBD1. V lost 6 bases, J lost 8 bases, and 7 bases stayed unmatched. In germline, CDR1 is KGHSH, CDR2 LQKENI. The length of the CDR3 is 14 residues. The CDR3: CASSPTGTGDIQYF. CDR3 DNA: TGTGCCAGCTCCCCTACTGGGACAGGGGACATTCAGTACTTC. Drawing the rest from reference TRBV18 and TRBJ2-4, the complete variable domain is NAGVMQNPRHLVRRRGQEARLRCSPMKGHSHVYWYRQLPEEGLKFMVYLQKENIIDESGMPKERFSAEFPKEGPSILRIQQVVRGDSAAYFCASSPTGTGDIQYFGAGTRLSVL.

The V gene is TRBV5-6, the J gene TRBJ1-6; D is undetermined. V lost 2 bases and J lost 8, with 14 bases in between. The CDR3 length is 15 residues. Germline V CDR1 and CDR2: SGHDT, YYEEEE. The CDR3 DNA reads as TGTGCCAGCAGCTTATTATCCTTCCGGGATTCACCCCTCCACTTT. Translated, it gives CASSLLSFRDSPLHF.

This rearrangement joins TRBV4-1 to TRBJ1-2; no clear D gene. This CDR3 has 15 residues. In germline, CDR1 is MGHRA, CDR2 YSYEKL. Trimming removed 1 base from V and 4 bases from J, with 13 bases in between. Written as DNA, the CDR3 is TGCGCCAGCAGCCAAGGGGTCGGGGAACCCTATGGCTACACCTTC. As protein: CASSQGVGEPYGYTF.

V gene TRBV7-9 combines with J gene TRBJ1-2, with D maybe TRBD1 (6 bases). Per germline, CDR1 SEHNR and CDR2 FQNEAQ (reference sequence). Between the trimmed V and J ends, which lost 5 bases and 10 bases, there was a span of 20 bases. The CDR3 consists of 14 residues. The CDR3 spells CASSRTGRGLDYTF. In DNA form, the CDR3 reads TGTGCCAGCAGCCGAACAGGGCGGGGACTAGACTACACCTTC. Looking up the rest from reference TRBV7-9 and TRBJ1-2 gives the full variable domain: DTGVSQNPRHKITKRGQNVTFRCDPISEHNRLYWYRQTLGQGPEFLTYFQNEAQLEKSRLLSDRFSAERPKGSFSTLEIQRTEQGDSAMYLCASSRTGRGLDYTFGSGTRLTVV.